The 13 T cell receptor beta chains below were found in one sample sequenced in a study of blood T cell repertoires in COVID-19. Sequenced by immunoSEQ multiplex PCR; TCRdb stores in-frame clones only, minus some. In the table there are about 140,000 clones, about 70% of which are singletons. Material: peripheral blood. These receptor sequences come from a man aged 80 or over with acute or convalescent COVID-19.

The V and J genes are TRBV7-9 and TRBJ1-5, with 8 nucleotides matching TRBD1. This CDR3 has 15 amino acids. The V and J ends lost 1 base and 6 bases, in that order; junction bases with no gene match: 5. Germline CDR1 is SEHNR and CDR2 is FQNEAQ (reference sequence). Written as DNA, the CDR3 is TGTGCCAGCAGCTTAGGGTTTGGGACAGGTCAGCCCCAGCATTTT. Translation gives CASSLGFGTGQPQHF.

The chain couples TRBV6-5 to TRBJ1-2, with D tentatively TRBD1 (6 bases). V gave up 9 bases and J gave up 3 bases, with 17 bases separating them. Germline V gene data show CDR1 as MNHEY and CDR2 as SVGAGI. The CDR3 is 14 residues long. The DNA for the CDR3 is TGTGCCAGTGGGACATTGAATCTATACTATGGCTACACCTTC. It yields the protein CASGTLNLYYGYTF.

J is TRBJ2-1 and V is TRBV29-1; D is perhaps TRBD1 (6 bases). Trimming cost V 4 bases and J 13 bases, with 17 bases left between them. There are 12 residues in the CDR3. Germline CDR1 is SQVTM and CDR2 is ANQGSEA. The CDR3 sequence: CSVGSDGQPQFF. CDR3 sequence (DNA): TGCAGCGTTGGTTCGGACGGACAGCCTCAGTTCTTC.

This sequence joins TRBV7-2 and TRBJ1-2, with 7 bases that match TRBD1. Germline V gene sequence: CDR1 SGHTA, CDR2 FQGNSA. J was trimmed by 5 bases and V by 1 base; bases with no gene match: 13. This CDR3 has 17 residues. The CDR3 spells CASSLGGSQGVYYGYTF. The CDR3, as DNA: TGTGCCAGCAGCTTAGGGGGGAGTCAGGGGGTTTATTATGGCTACACCTTC.

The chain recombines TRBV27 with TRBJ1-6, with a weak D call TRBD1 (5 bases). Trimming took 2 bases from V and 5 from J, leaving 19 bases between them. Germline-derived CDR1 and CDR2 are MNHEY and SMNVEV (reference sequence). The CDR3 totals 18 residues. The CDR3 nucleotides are TGTGCCAGCAGTTTACGGCTACCGGGCAGGGTTAATAATTCACCCCTCCACTTT. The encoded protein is CASSLRLPGRVNNSPLHF.

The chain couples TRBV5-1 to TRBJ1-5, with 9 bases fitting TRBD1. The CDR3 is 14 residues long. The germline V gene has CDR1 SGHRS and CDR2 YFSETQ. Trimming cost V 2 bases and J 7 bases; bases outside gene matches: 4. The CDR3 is CASSFGTGYQPQHF. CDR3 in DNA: TGCGCCAGCAGCTTCGGGACAGGGTACCAGCCCCAGCATTTT.

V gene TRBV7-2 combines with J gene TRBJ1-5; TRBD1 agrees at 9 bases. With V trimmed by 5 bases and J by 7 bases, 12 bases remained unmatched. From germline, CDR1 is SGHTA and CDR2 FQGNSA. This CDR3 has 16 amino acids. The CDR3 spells CASSPPGGQGQQPQHF. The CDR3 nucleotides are TGTGCCAGCAGCCCGCCGGGGGGACAGGGCCAACAGCCCCAGCATTTT.

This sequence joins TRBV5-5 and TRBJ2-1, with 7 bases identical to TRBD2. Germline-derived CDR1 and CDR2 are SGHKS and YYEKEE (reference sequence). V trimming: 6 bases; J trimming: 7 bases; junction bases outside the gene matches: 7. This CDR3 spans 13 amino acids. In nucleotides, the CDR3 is TGTGCCAGCACCACTTGGGGGGGTAATGAGCAGTTCTTC. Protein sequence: CASTTWGGNEQFF.

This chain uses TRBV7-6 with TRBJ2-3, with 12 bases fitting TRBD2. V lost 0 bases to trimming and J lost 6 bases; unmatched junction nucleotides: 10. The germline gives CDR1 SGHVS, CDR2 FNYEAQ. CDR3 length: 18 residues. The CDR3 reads CASSLAPRTSGVMDTQYF. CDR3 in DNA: TGTGCCAGCAGCTTAGCGCCCCGGACTAGCGGGGTGATGGATACGCAGTATTTT.

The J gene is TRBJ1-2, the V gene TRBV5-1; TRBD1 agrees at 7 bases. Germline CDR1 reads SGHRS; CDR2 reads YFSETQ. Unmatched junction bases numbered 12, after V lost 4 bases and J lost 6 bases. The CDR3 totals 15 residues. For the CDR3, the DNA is TGCGCCAGCAGCAATACAGGGGATGAGGGGCATGGCTACACCTTC. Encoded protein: CASSNTGDEGHGYTF.

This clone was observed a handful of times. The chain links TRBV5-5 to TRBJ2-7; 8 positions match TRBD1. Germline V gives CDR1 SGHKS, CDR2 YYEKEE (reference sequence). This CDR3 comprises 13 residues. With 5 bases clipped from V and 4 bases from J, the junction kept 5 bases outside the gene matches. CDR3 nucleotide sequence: TGTGCCAGCAGTTCAGGGGGCCTTTACGAGCAGTACTTC. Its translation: CASSSGGLYEQYF.

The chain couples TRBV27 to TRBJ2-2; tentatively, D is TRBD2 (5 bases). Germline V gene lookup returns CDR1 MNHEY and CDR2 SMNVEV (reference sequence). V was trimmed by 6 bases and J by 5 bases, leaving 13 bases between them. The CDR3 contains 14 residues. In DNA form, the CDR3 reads TGTGCCAGCAGAGGACTGTTCCGGACCGGGGAGCTGTTTTTT. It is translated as CASRGLFRTGELFF.

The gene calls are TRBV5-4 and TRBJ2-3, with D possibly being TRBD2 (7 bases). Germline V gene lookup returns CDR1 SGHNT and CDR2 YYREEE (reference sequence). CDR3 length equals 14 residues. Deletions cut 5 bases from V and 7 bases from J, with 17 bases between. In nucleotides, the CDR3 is TGTGCCAGCAGTTCATCGGGGGGCGCGAATACGCAGTATTTT. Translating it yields CASSSSGGANTQYF.